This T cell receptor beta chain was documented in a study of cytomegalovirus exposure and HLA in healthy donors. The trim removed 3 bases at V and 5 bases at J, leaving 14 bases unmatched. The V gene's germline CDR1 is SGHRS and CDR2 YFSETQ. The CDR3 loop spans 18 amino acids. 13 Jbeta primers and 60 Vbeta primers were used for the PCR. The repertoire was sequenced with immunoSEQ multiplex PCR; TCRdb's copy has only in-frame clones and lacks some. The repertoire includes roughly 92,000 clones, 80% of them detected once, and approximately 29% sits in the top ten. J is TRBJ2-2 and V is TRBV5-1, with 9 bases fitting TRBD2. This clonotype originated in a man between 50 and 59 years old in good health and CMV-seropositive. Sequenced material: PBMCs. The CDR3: CASSSPGLAIQRTGELFF. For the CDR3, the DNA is TGCGCCAGCAGCTCGCCGGGACTAGCCATTCAGAGGACCGGGGAGCTGTTTTTT.